This T cell receptor (beta chain) was recovered during a study of T cells after yellow fever vaccination. Between the trimmed V and J ends, which lost 3 bases and 1 base, there was a span of 9 bases. Germline V lookup: CDR1 SGHTA, CDR2 FQGNSA. This CDR3 is 14 amino acids long. TCRdb processed the 5' RACE reads anew with MiXCR; each CDR3 protein has one entry. Among 300,000 to 450,000 distinct CDR3 sequences listed, approximately 8% were seen once. This sample comprised PBMCs, obtained more than 35 days after the first yellow fever vaccination. The receptor was isolated from a man aged 18 to 29 who received the YFV17D yellow fever vaccine. The chain joins TRBV7-2 to TRBJ2-5; no clear D. Written as DNA, the CDR3 is TGTGCCAGCAGCTTCAGTTCTACCCAAGAGACCCAGTACTTC. It yields the protein CASSFSSTQETQYF.